Shown below are 26 T cell receptor beta chains from a single sample sequenced in a study of shared clonotypes between healthy human individuals. Naive CD8 cells lacked CD45RO, underwent positive selection for CCR7 and left out terminally differentiated effector memory CD45RA+ cells. Profiling relied on immunoSEQ multiplex PCR, and the TCRdb table lists in-frame clones only, not all of them. Of around 2,000,000 clones listed, roughly 91% are singletons. The sequenced sample was naive CD8+ T cells from PBMCs. Receptors were obtained from a man between 18 and 29 years old in good health. Some clones in this sample may be carry-over from other donors' samples.

V and J are TRBV29-1 and TRBJ2-5; 9 bases map to TRBD2. The last part of the DNA fits TRBJ2-7 better; the J call may be wrong. Germline-derived CDR1 and CDR2 are SQVTM and ANQGSEA. This CDR3 has 14 residues. The CDR3 is CSVVGGRALYEQYF. Written as DNA, the CDR3 is TGCAGCGTTGTGGGCGGGAGGGCCCTGTACGAGCAGTACTTC.

The chain recombines TRBV9 with TRBJ2-2; D is unclear. Trimming cost V 0 bases and J 5 bases, with 14 bases left between them. The CDR3 runs to 16 residues. Germline values: CDR1 SGDLS, CDR2 YYNGEE. CDR3 residues: CASSVEQVGVTGELFF. In DNA, the CDR3 is TGTGCCAGCAGCGTAGAACAAGTTGGGGTTACCGGGGAGCTGTTTTTT.

This rearrangement joins TRBV5-1 to TRBJ2-5; a possible D gene is TRBD2 (6 bases). The J call may be faulty, since TRBJ2-7 better matches the DNA end. Germline CDR1 is SGHRS and CDR2 is YFSETQ. This CDR3 has 13 residues. CDR3 sequence (DNA): TGCGCCAGCAGCCAGACGGGAGCGAACGAGCAGTACTTC. It translates to CASSQTGANEQYF.

A remark on this clone: This may arise from a read error, as a much more abundant clone is one base away. V and J are TRBV7-9 and TRBJ2-5; D is unclear. The J call may be wrong; the DNA end is better matched by TRBJ2-7. Per the germline V gene, CDR1 is SEHNR and CDR2 is FQNEAQ (reference sequence). This CDR3 spans 11 amino acids. As DNA, the CDR3 is TGTGCCAGCAGCTTATCCTACGAGCAGTACTTC. Its protein is CASSLSYEQYF.

This rearrangement joins TRBV5-1 to TRBJ2-5, with TRBD2 matching 11 bases. The CDR3 covers 16 residues. Trimming cost V 4 bases and J 5 bases; bases outside gene matches: 10. Looked up from germline, CDR1 is SGHRS and CDR2 is YFSETQ. The CDR3 reads CASSEVLAGVEETQYF. The DNA for the CDR3 is TGCGCCAGCAGCGAGGTACTAGCGGGAGTCGAGGAGACCCAGTACTTC.

V usage is TRBV5-1 and J usage is TRBJ2-5; 9 bases line up with TRBD2. The V and J ends lost 0 bases and 0 bases, in that order; junction bases with no gene match: 3. The CDR3 runs to 16 residues. Germline values: CDR1 SGHRS, CDR2 YFSETQ. The CDR3 reads CASSLGLAVYQETQYF. The CDR3 DNA reads as TGCGCCAGCAGCTTGGGACTAGCGGTGTACCAAGAGACCCAGTACTTC.

This rearrangement joins TRBV27 to TRBJ2-2, with D uncertain. Trimming stripped 5 bases from V and 10 bases from J, with 14 bases between. Per the germline V gene, CDR1 is MNHEY and CDR2 is SMNVEV (reference sequence). The CDR3 runs 13 residues. The CDR3 spells CASSPSLPEELFF. For the CDR3, the DNA is TGTGCCAGCAGTCCATCCCTCCCGGAGGAGCTGTTTTTT.

The V gene is TRBV7-9, the J gene TRBJ2-5; 11 bases map to TRBD2. CDR1 is SEHNR, CDR2 FQNEAQ, per germline (reference sequence). The J segment lost 2 bases and the V segment lost 0 bases, leaving 8 bases of the junction unmatched. This CDR3 is 18 amino acids long. Written as DNA, the CDR3 is TGTGCCAGCAGCTTAGCGCGTCTAGCGGGGGGCCGACAAGAGACCCAGTACTTC. It specifies CASSLARLAGGRQETQYF.

This chain uses TRBV19 with TRBJ1-1; a possible D gene is TRBD1 (6 bases). The V and J ends lost 6 bases and 3 bases respectively, with 20 bases between them. The CDR3 contains 16 residues. Per the germline V gene, CDR1 is LNHDA and CDR2 is SQIVND (reference sequence). CDR3 in DNA: TGTGCCAGTAGCTATGGACAGCTCCGAACGTACACTGAAGCTTTCTTT. This translates into CASSYGQLRTYTEAFF.

This chain links TRBV6-1 with TRBJ1-3; D is perhaps TRBD1 (6 bases). The CDR3 runs 17 residues. Germline lookup yields CDR1 MNHNS and CDR2 SASEGT. V gave up 2 bases and J gave up 5 bases, with 19 bases separating them. The CDR3 loop reads CASSEIRGATNRNTIYF. The DNA for the CDR3 is TGTGCCAGCAGTGAAATTAGGGGGGCCACGAACCGAAACACCATATATTTT.

This chain joins TRBV28 and TRBJ1-1, with D possibly TRBD1 on 5 matching bases. Germline-derived CDR1 and CDR2 are MDHEN and SYDVKM. This CDR3 has 14 amino acids. Trimming shortened V by 2 bases and J by 1 base, and 8 bases separated the two germline ends. CDR3 in amino acids: CASSLMGGNTEAFF. CDR3 bases: TGTGCCAGCAGTTTAATGGGGGGGAACACTGAAGCTTTCTTT.

The rearrangement links TRBV27 to TRBJ2-2, with D possibly being TRBD2 (6 bases). Germline values: CDR1 MNHEY, CDR2 SMNVEV (reference sequence). Trimming stripped 5 bases from V and 5 bases from J, with 12 bases between. The CDR3 contains 14 residues. The CDR3 coding sequence is TGTGCCAGCAGTGACTGGAGGGCTACCGGGGAGCTGTTTTTT. Its protein is CASSDWRATGELFF.

V gene TRBV9 combines with J gene TRBJ2-3; no clear D gene. Germline V CDR1 and CDR2: SGDLS, YYNGEE. The V gene lost 4 bases and the J gene lost 1 base, with 13 bases spanning the gap. The CDR3 runs 15 residues. This CDR3 reads CASSTAGLGTDTQYF. CDR3 in DNA: TGTGCCAGCAGCACGGCCGGATTGGGCACAGATACGCAGTATTTT.

This chain links TRBV7-9 with TRBJ1-1; D gene unclear. V was pared by 3 bases and J by 1 base, with 6 bases between. The V gene's germline CDR1 is SEHNR and CDR2 FQNEAQ (reference sequence). This CDR3 contains 13 residues. The DNA of the CDR3 is TGTGCCAGCAGCTTTCAGGAGAACACTGAAGCTTTCTTT. This encodes CASSFQENTEAFF. Complete variable domain (other parts from reference TRBV7-9 and TRBJ1-1): DTGVSQNPRHKITKRGQNVTFRCDPISEHNRLYWYRQTLGQGPEFLTYFQNEAQLEKSRLLSDRFSAERPKGSFSTLEIQRTEQGDSAMYLCASSFQENTEAFFGQGTRLTVV.

The rearrangement joins TRBV5-5 to TRBJ1-3; 7 bases fit TRBD1. The germline CDR1 and CDR2 sequences are SGHKS and YYEKEE (reference sequence). Germline trimming cut 7 bases from V and 4 bases from J; bases unmatched to any gene: 8. This CDR3 is built from 14 residues. CDR3 protein: CASFPGTAGNTIYF. CDR3 bases: TGTGCCAGCTTCCCCGGGACAGCAGGAAACACCATATATTTT.

The CDR3 is CASRVTGGSYGYTF. CDR3 nucleotides: TGTGCCAGCAGGGTCACAGGGGGCTCCTATGGCTACACCTTC. The chain links TRBV2 to TRBJ1-2; 9 nucleotides align to TRBD1. Per the germline V gene, CDR1 is SNHLY and CDR2 is FYNNEI. CDR3 length equals 14 residues. V was pared by 6 bases and J by 4 bases, with 6 bases of the junction left unmatched.

The chain joins TRBV28 to TRBJ1-3; 7 bases map to TRBD1. This CDR3 region has 18 residues. In germline, CDR1 is MDHEN, CDR2 SYDVKM. Trimming cost V 3 bases and J 1 base; bases outside gene matches: 12. CDR3 in amino acids: CASSFWTGERPSGNTIYF. The CDR3 DNA reads as TGTGCCAGCAGTTTTTGGACAGGTGAACGTCCTTCTGGAAACACCATATATTTT.

Here the CDR3 DNA reads TGCAGCGTTTTTACAGGGCCCACAGATACGCAGTATTTT. Its translation is CSVFTGPTDTQYF. The chain couples TRBV29-1 to TRBJ2-3; possible D gene TRBD1, 6 bases. V was clipped by 5 bases and J by 2 bases, with 11 bases between them. The CDR3 covers 13 residues. CDR1 is SQVTM and CDR2 is ANQGSEA in the germline V gene.

The chain combines TRBV9 with TRBJ1-1, with D hard to call. Germline values: CDR1 SGDLS, CDR2 YYNGEE. V lost 4 bases and J lost 10, with 23 bases in between. The CDR3 is made up of 15 amino acids. CDR3: CASSPELRGLDLAFF. CDR3 nucleotide sequence: TGTGCCAGCAGCCCCGAATTACGGGGATTGGATCTAGCTTTCTTT.

This clone was seen more than once but under ten times. CDR3 loop: CASSLAGARYEQYF. The CDR3 DNA is TGTGCCAGCAGTCTAGCGGGAGCACGATACGAGCAGTACTTC. The chain couples TRBV28 to TRBJ2-7; the match to TRBD2 covers 10 bases. V lost 5 bases, J lost 4 bases, and 5 bases stayed unmatched. This CDR3 has 14 amino acids. Germline values: CDR1 MDHEN, CDR2 SYDVKM.

This chain uses TRBV11-1 with TRBJ2-4; D may be TRBD1 or TRBD2 (5 bases each). V lost 5 bases, J lost 0 bases, and 14 bases lay in between. The CDR3 runs to 16 residues. CDR1 SGHAT and CDR2 FQDESV come from the germline V gene (reference sequence). CDR3: CASSRRDVRAKNIQYF. The CDR3 DNA reads as TGTGCCAGCAGCCGCAGGGACGTTAGAGCCAAAAACATTCAGTACTTC.

The V gene is TRBV30, the J gene TRBJ2-5; 12 nucleotides align to TRBD2. The CDR3 consists of 15 residues. Unmatched junction bases numbered 7, after V lost 4 bases and J lost 4 bases. From germline, CDR1 is GTSNPN and CDR2 SVGIG (reference sequence). The CDR3, as DNA: TGTGCCTGGACCGAGGGACTAGCGGGTGGAGAGACCCAGTACTTC. It is translated as CAWTEGLAGGETQYF.

The gene calls are TRBV28 and TRBJ2-1; 7 bases are shared with TRBD2. The CDR3 spans 14 residues. The V and J ends lost 6 bases and 9 bases, in that order; junction bases with no gene match: 11. Per the germline V gene, CDR1 is MDHEN and CDR2 is SYDVKM. CDR3 nucleotide sequence: TGTGCCAGCAGGGTTTGGGGGGGTGAGGCTGAGCAGTTCTTC. It specifies CASRVWGGEAEQFF. Variable domain in full (rest from reference TRBV28 and TRBJ2-1): DVKVTQSSRYLVKRTGEKVFLECVQDMDHENMFWYRQDPGLGLRLIYFSYDVKMKEKGDIPEGYSVSREKKERFSLILESASTNQTSMYLCASRVWGGEAEQFFGPGTRLTVL.

The chain joins TRBV29-1 to TRBJ2-3, with TRBD2 matching over 8 bases. This CDR3 is built from 15 residues. Unmatched junction bases numbered 6, after V lost 2 bases and J lost 2 bases. The germline V gene encodes CDR1 SQVTM and CDR2 ANQGSEA. The CDR3 region is CSVEPREEATDTQYF. The CDR3 nucleotides read TGCAGCGTTGAACCGCGGGAGGAGGCCACAGATACGCAGTATTTT.

CDR3 bases: TGTGCCAGCACGAGTAGAGCCGGGGAGCTGTTTTTT. Translating it yields CASTSRAGELFF. V is TRBV9 and J is TRBJ2-2, with D uncertain. CDR1 and CDR2 from the germline V gene are SGDLS and YYNGEE. The CDR3 contains 12 residues. V gave up 6 bases and J gave up 6 bases, with 9 bases separating them.

The chain employs TRBV13 and TRBJ1-2; the D is unclear. The CDR3 contains 13 residues. Germline V gives CDR1 PRHDT, CDR2 FYEKMQ (reference sequence). V dropped 0 bases and J dropped 10 bases, with 12 bases sitting between them. The CDR3 DNA follows: TGTGCCAGCAGCTTAGGCCATAAGCCCCACTACACCTTC. Protein: CASSLGHKPHYTF.